This TCR beta chain was identified during a study of T-cell reconstitution after alpha-beta-depleted transplantation in children. Study conclusions and caveats: Recipient T cells and thymic progenitors that survived gave rise to the high TCRbeta diversity observed at day 60 in some patients. Approximately two months post-transplant, alpha-beta T cells reportedly originated from several hundred expanded graft clones.

Regarding this clonotype: Its antigen remains unknown.

Unique molecular identifiers featured in how the TCRbeta library was prepared. TCRdb processed the PCR reads anew with MiXCR; each CDR3 protein has one entry. This table holds 200,000 to 250,000 distinct CDR3 sequences, 20% to 30% found once. The germline CDR1 and CDR2 sequences are SGHTA and FQGNSA. V was pared by 5 bases and J by 6 bases, with 13 bases between. This CDR3 has 13 amino acids. This chain links TRBV7-2 with TRBJ1-1; D is undetermined. Material: PBMCs, mostly from graft donor cells, obtained 360 days after TCRalphabeta/CD19-depleted stem cell transplant. The sequence came from a female patient aged 2-10 years who had a stem cell transplant for congenital amegakaryocytic thrombocytopenia, so the T cells may come from the graft donor. The CDR3 DNA reads as TGTGCCAGCAGCATAATTACGGAGGCTGAAGCTTTCTTT. It yields the protein CASSIITEAEAFF. Together with reference TRBV7-2 and TRBJ1-1, the CDR3 gives the full variable domain: GAGVSQSPSNKVTEKGKDVELRCDPISGHTALYWYRQSLGQGLEFLIYFQGNSAPDKSGLPSDRFSAERTGGSVSTLTIQRTQQEDSAVYLCASSIITEAEAFFGQGTRLTVV.